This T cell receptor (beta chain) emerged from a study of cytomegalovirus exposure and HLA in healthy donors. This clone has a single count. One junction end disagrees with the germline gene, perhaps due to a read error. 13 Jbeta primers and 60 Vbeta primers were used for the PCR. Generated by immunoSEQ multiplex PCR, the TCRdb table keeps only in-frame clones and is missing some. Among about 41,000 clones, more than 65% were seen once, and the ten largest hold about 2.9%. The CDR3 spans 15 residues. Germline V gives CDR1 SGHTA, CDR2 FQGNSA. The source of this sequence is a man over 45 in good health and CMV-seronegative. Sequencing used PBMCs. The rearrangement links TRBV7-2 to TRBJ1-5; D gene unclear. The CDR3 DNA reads TGTGCCAGCAGCTTGAGCCTCATTAGCAGTCAGCCCCAGCATTTT. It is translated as CASSLSLISSQPQHF.